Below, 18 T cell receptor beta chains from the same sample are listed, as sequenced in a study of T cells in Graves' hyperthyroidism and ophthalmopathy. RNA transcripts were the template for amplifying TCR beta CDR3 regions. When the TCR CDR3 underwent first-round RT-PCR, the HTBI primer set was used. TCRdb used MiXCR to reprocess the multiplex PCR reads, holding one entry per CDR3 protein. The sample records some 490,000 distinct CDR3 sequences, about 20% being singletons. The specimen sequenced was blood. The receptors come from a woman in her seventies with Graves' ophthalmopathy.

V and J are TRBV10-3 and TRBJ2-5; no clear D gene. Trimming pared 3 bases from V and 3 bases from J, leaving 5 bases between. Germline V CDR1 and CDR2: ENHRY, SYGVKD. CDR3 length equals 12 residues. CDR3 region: CAISELEETQYF. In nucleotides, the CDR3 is TGTGCCATCAGTGAACTTGAAGAGACCCAGTACTTC.

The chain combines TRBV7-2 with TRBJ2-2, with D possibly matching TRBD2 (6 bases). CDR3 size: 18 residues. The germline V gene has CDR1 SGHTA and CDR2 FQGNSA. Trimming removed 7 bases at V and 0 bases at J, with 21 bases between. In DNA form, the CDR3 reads TGTGCCAGCAACACCTTTAATCCCGGGAGTTCGAACACCGGGGAGCTGTTTTTT. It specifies CASNTFNPGSSNTGELFF.

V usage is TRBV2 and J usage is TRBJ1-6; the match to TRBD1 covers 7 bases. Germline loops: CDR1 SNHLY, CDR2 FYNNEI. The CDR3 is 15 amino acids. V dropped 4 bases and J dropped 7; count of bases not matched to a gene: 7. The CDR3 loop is CASSGRQGDNSPLHF. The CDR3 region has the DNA TGTGCCAGCAGTGGACGACAGGGAGACAATTCACCCCTCCACTTT. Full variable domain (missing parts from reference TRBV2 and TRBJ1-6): EPEVTQTPSHQVTQMGQEVILRCVPISNHLYFYWYRQILGQKVEFLVSFYNNEISEKSEIFDDQFSVERPDGSNFTLKIRSTKLEDSAMYFCASSGRQGDNSPLHFGNGTRLTVT.

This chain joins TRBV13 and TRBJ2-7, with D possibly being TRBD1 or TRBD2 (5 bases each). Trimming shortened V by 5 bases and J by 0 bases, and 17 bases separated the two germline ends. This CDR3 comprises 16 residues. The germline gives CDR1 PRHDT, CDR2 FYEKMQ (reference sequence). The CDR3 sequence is CASSGSEGIRSYEQYF. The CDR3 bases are TGTGCCAGCAGCGGATCCGAGGGGATTCGCTCCTACGAGCAGTACTTC.

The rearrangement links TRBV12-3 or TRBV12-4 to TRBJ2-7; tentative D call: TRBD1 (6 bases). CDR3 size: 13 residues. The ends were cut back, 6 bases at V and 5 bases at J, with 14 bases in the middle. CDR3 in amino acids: CASSTTGYHEQYF. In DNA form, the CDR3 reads TGTGCCAGCAGCACCACAGGGTATCACGAGCAGTACTTC.

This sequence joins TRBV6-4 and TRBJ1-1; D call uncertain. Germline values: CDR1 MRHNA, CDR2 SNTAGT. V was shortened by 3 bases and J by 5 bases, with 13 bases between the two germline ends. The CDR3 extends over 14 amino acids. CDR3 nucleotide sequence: TGTGCCAGCAGTGATTTAGCAGGAGGAACTGAAGCTTTCTTT. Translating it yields CASSDLAGGTEAFF.

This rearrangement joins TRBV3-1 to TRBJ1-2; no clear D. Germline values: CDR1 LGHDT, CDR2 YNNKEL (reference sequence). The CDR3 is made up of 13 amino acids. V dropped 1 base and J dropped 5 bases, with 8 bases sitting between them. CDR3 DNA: TGTGCCAGCAGCCAAGCTACTGAATATGGCTACACCTTC. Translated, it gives CASSQATEYGYTF.

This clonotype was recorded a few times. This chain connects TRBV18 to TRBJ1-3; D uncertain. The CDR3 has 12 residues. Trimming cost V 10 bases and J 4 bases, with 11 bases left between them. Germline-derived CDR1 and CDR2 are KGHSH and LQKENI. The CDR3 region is CATRRPGNTIYF. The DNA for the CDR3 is TGTGCCACCCGGAGACCCGGAAACACCATATATTTT.

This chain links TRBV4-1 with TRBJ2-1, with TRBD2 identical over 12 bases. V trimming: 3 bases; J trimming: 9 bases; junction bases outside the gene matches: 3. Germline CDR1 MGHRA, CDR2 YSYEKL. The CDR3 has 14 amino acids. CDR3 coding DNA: TGCGCCAGCAGCCACCTAGCGGGAGGGGTTGAGCAGTTCTTC. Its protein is CASSHLAGGVEQFF.

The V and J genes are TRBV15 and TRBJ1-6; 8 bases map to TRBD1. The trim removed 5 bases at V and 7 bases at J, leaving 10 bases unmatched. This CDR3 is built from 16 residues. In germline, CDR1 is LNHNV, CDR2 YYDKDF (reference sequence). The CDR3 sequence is CATSGQGNLENSPLHF. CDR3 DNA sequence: TGTGCCACCAGCGGACAGGGCAATTTGGAGAATTCACCCCTCCACTTT.

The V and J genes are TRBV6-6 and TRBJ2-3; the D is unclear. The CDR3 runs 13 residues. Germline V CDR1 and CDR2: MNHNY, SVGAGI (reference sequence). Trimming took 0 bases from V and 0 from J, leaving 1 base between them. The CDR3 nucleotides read TGTGCCAGCAGTTACTCTAGCACAGATACGCAGTATTTT. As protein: CASSYSSTDTQYF.

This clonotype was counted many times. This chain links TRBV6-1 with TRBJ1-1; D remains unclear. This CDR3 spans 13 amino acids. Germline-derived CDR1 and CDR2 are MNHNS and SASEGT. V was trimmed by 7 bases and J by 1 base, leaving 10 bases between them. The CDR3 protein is CASTRTANTEAFF. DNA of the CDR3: TGTGCCAGCACTAGGACGGCGAACACTGAAGCTTTCTTT.

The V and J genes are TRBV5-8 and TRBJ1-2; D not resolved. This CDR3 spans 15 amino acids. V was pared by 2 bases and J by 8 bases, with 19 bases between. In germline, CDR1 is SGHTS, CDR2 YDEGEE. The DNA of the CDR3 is TGTGCCAGCAGCTTCGGACGGAAGGAATTGAGAGGCTACACCTTC. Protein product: CASSFGRKELRGYTF. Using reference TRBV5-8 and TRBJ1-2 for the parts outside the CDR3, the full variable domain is EAGVTQSPTHLIKTRGQQATLRCSPISGHTSVYWYQQALGLGLQFLLWYDEGEERNRGNFPPRFSGRQFPNYSSELNVNALELEDSALYLCASSFGRKELRGYTFGSGTRLTVV.

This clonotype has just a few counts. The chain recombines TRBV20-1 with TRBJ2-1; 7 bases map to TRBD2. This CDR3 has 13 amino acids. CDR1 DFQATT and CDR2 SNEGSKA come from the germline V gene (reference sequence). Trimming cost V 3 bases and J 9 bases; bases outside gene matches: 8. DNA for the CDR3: TGCAGTGCTAGTGGGAGGGCCGTGATTGAGCAGTTCTTC. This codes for CSASGRAVIEQFF.

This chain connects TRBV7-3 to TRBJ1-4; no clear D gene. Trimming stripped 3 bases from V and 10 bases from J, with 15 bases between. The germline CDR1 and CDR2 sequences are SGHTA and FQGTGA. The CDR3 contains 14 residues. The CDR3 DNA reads TGTGCCAGCAGCTTGGAGGGATCTCTCGGAAAACTGTTTTTT. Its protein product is CASSLEGSLGKLFF.

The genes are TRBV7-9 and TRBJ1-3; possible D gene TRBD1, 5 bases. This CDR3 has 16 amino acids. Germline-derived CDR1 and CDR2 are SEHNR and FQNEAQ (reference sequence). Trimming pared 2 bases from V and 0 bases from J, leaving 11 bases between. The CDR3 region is CASSLSQEFSGNTIYF. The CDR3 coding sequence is TGTGCCAGCAGCTTATCACAGGAATTCTCTGGAAACACCATATATTTT. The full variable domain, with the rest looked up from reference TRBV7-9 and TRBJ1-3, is DTGVSQNPRHKITKRGQNVTFRCDPISEHNRLYWYRQTLGQGPEFLTYFQNEAQLEKSRLLSDRFSAERPKGSFSTLEIQRTEQGDSAMYLCASSLSQEFSGNTIYFGEGSWLTVV.

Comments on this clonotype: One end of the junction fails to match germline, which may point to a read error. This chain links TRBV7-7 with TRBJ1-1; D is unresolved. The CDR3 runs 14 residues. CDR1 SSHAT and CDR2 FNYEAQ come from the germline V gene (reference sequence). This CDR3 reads CASSPVSANTEAFF. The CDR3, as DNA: TGTGCTAGCAGCCCCGTATCGGCGAACACTGAAGCTTTCTTT.

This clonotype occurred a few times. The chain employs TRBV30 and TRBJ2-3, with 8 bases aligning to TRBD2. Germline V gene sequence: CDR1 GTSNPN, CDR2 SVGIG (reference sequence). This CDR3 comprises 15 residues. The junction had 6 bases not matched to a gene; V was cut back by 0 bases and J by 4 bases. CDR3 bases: TGTGCCTGGAGTGTCGCCCGGGAGGGGTCAGATACGCAGTATTTT. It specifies CAWSVAREGSDTQYF.